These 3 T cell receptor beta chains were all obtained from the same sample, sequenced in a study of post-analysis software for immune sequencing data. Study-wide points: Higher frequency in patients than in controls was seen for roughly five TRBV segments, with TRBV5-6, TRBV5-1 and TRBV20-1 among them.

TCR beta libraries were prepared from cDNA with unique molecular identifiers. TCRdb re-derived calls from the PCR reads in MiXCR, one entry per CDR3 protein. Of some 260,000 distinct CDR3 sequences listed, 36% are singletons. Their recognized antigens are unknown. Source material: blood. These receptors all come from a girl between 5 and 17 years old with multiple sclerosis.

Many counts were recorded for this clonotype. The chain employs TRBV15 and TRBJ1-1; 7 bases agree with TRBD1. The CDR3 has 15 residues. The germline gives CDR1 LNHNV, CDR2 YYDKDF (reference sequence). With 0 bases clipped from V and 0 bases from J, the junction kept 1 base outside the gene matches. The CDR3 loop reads CATSRETGLNTEAFF. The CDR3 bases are TGTGCCACCAGCAGAGAGACAGGGCTGAACACTGAAGCTTTCTTT.

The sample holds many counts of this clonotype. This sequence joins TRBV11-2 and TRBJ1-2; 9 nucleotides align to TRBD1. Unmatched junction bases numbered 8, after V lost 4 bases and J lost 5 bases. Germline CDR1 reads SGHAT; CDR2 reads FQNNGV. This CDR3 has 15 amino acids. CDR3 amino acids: CASSSYRGRRYGYTF. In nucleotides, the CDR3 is TGTGCCAGCAGCTCATACAGGGGGCGCCGGTATGGCTACACCTTC.

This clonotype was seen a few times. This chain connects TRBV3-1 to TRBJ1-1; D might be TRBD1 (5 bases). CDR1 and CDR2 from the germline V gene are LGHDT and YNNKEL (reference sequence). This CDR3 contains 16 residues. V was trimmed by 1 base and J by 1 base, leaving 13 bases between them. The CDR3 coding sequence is TGTGCCAGCAGCCAAGGCGTGGGGGGGGAGAACACTGAAGCTTTCTTT. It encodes CASSQGVGGENTEAFF.